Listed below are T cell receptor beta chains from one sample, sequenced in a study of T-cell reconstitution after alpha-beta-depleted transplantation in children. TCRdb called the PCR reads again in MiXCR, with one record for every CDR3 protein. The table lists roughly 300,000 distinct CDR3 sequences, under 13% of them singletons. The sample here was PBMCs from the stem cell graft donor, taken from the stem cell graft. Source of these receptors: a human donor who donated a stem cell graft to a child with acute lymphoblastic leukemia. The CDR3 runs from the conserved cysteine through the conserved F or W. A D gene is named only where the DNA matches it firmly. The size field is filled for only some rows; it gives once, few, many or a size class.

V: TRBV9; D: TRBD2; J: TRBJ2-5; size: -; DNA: TGTGCCAGCAGCGTGTTAGGCGGGCGGGAGGAGACCCAGTACTTC; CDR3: CASSVLGGREETQYF
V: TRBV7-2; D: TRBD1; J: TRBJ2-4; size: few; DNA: TGTGCCAGCAGCTTCGGGACAGCGTCCGACATTCAGTACTTC; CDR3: CASSFGTASDIQYF
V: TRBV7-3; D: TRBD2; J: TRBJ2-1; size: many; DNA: TGTGCCAGCAGCCTGACTAGCGGGAGTCCCTACAATGAGCAGTTCTTC; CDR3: CASSLTSGSPYNEQFF
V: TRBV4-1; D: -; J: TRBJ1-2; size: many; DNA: TGCGCCAGCAGCCAAGGCTTTATGGGATTTTATGGCTACACCTTC; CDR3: CASSQGFMGFYGYTF
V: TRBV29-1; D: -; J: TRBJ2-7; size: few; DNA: TGCAGCGTTTGGGTCAGCTCCTACGAGCAGTACTTC; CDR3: CSVWVSSYEQYF
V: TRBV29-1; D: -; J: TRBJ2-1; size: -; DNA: TGCAGCGTTGAGTCCACGAGTCCTTACGATGAGCAGTTCTTC; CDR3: CSVESTSPYDEQFF
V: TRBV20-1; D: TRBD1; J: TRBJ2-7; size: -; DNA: TGCAGTGTTCCGGGACAGGGGGGCTACGAGCAGTACTTC; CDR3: CSVPGQGGYEQYF
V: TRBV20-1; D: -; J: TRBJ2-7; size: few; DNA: TGCAGTGCTAGAAAGAGTGGGTCGCGCTACGAGCAGTACTTC; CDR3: CSARKSGSRYEQYF
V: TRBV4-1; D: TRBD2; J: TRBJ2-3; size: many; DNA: TGCGCCAGCAGCCAAGAGGGACTAGCGCGAAAAAGCACAGATACGCAGTATTTT; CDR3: CASSQEGLARKSTDTQYF
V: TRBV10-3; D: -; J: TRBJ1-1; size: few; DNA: TGTGCCATCAGTGAAGGAGGTGGCCGAAACACTGAAGCTTTCTTT; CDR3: CAISEGGGRNTEAFF
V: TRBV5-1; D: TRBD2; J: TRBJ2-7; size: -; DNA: TGCGCCAGCAGTCCTAGCGGGTTCGACGAGCAGTACTTC; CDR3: CASSPSGFDEQYF
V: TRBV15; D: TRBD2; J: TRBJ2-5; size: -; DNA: TGTGCCACCAGCAGAGATCTGGGACTAGCGACCAGGGAGACCCAGTACTTC; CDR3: CATSRDLGLATRETQYF
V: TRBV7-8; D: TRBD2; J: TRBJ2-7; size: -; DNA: TGTGCCAGCAGCTTTGACGGGAGGGCCTACGAGCAGTACTTC; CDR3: CASSFDGRAYEQYF
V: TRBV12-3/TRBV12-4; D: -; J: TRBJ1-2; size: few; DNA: TGTGCCAGCACTCCCGGGGGGCATAACTATGGCTACACCTTC; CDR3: CASTPGGHNYGYTF
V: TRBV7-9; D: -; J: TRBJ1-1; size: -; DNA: TGTGCCACCCGGGTAACGGGGCCCACTGAAGCTTTCTTT; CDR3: CATRVTGPTEAFF
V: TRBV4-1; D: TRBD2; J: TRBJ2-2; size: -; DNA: TGCGCCAGCAGTTTCCGGACTAGCGGAGGAGCGAGAACCGGGGAGCTGTTTTTT; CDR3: CASSFRTSGGARTGELFF
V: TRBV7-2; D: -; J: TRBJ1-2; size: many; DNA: TGTGCCAGCAGCTTAGCTGGAGGGGATGGCTACACCTTC; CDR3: CASSLAGGDGYTF
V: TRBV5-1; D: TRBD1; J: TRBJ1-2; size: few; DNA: TGCGCCAGCAGCTTGGCCGGACAGGCCACCTATGGCTACACCTTC; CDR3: CASSLAGQATYGYTF
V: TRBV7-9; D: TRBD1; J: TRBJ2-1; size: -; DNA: TGTGCCAGCAGCTCTCCCAGGGGGCCTTTATCCTACAATGAGCAGTTCTTC; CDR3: CASSSPRGPLSYNEQFF
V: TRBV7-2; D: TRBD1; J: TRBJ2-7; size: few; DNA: TGTGCCAGCAGCTTGGAAACAGGGGCCTCCTCCTACGAGCAGTACTTC; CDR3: CASSLETGASSYEQYF
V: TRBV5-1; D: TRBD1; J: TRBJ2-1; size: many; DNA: TGCGCCAGCAGCTTGGCTCCGACAGGGGGCTCGTACAATGAGCAGTTCTTC; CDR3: CASSLAPTGGSYNEQFF
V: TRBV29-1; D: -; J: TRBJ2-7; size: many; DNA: TGCAGCGTTGCGTCCCCCTACGAGCAGTACTTC; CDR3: CSVASPYEQYF
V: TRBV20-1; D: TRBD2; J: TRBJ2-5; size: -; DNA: TGCAGTGCCTTCTCAGCCTGGGGCTCGGGGGGGGAGACCCAGTACTTC; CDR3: CSAFSAWGSGGETQYF
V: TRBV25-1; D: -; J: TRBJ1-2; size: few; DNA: TGTGCCAGCAGTGAATCATTCAGGGGAGCCTATGGCTACACCTTC; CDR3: CASSESFRGAYGYTF
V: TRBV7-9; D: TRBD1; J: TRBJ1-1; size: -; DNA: TGTGCCAGCAGCGCACAGGGGACCATGAACACTGAAGCTTTCTTT; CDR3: CASSAQGTMNTEAFF
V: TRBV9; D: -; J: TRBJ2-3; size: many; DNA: TGTGCCAGCAGCGTTCAGGATTCTACAGATACGCAGTATTTT; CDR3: CASSVQDSTDTQYF
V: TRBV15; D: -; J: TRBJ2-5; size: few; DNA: TGTGCCACCAGCAGAGATAGAGGGGGTGCACAAGAGACCCAGTACTTC; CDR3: CATSRDRGGAQETQYF
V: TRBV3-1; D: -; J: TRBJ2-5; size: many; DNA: TGTGCCAGCAGCCGGGGTTGGGAGACCCAGTACTTC; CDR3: CASSRGWETQYF
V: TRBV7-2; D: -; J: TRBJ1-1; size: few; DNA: TGTGCCAGCAGCTTAAGCTTCCAGGTCGAAGCTTTCTTT; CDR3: CASSLSFQVEAFF
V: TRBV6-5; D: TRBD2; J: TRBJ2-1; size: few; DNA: TGTGCCAGCAGTTACGCCCGGGCTAGCGGGGACTACAATGAGCAGTTCTTC; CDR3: CASSYARASGDYNEQFF
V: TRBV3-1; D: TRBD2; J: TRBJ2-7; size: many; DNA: TGTGCCAGCAGCCCAAGTAGAGCGGGGAACGAGCAGTACTTC; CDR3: CASSPSRAGNEQYF
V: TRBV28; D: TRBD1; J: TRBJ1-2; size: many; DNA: TGTGCCAGCAGTTCCGGACAGGGAAACTATGGCTACACCTTC; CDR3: CASSSGQGNYGYTF
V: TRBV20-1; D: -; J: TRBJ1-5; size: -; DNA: TGCAGTGCTAGAGATCAGGCGAATGGCAATCAGCCCCAGCATTTT; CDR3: CSARDQANGNQPQHF
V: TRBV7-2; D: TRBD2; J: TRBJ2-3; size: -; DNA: TGTGCCAGCAGCCCCCTCCGCGGGAGGGCGTCAGATACGCAGTATTTT; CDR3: CASSPLRGRASDTQYF
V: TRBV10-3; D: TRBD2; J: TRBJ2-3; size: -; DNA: TGTGCCATCAGTTTAGCGGGAAGGCCAGATACGCAGTATTTT; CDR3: CAISLAGRPDTQYF
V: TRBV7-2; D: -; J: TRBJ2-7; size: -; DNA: TGTGCCAGCAGCGAAAGGGGGGCTGGGGAGCAGTACTTC; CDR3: CASSERGAGEQYF
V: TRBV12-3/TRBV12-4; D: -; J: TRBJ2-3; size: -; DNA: TGTGCCAGCAGTCAACAAGGACTGGGGACAGATACGCAGTATTTT; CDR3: CASSQQGLGTDTQYF
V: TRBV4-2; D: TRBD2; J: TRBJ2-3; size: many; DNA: TGTGCCAGCAGCCAAGTAGCTGGAAGCGGGACTAGCACAGATACGCAGTATTTT; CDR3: CASSQVAGSGTSTDTQYF
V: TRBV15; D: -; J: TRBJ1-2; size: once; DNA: TGTGCCACCAGCAGAGATCCGACAGTCCAATTTGATGATGGCTACACCTTC; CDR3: CATSRDPTVQFDDGYTF
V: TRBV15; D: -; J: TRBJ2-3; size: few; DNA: TGTGCCACCAGCAGAGATCGGGGCGGGAGCACAGATACGCAGTATTTT; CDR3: CATSRDRGGSTDTQYF
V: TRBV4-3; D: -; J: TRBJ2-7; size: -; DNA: TGCGCCAGCAGCCCTCAATGGGGCAGCTCCTACGAGCAGTACTTC; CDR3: CASSPQWGSSYEQYF